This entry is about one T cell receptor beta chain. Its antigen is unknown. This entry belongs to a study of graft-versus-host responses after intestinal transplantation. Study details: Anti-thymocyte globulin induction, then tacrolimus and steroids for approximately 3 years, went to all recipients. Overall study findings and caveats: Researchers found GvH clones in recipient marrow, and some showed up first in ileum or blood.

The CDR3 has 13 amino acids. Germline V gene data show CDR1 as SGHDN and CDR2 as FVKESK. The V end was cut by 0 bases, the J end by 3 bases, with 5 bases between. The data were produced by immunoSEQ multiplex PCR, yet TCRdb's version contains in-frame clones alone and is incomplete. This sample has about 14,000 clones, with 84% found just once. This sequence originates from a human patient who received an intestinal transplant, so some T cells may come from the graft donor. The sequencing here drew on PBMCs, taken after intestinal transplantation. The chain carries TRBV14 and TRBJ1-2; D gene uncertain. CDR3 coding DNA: TGTGCCAGCAGCCAAGAACTGGACTATGGCTACACCTTC. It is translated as CASSQELDYGYTF.